These 22 T cell receptor beta chains were all obtained from the same sample, sequenced in a study of cytomegalovirus exposure and HLA in healthy donors. Researchers ran the PCR with 60 Vbeta and 13 Jbeta primers. TCRdb's table, derived via immunoSEQ multiplex PCR, lists solely in-frame clones and lacks some. The sample records some 100,000 clones, 79% being singletons. Sequenced sample: PBMCs. The receptors derive from a male donor in good health and CMV-seropositive.

The chain couples TRBV19 to TRBJ2-7; TRBD1 might be the D (6 bases). With 4 bases removed from V and 6 bases from J, the gap between germline ends came to 13 bases. Germline V lookup: CDR1 LNHDA, CDR2 SQIVND (reference sequence). The CDR3 covers 13 residues. CDR3 loop: CASSTTGSGEQYF. DNA for the CDR3: TGTGCCAGTAGTACTACAGGGAGCGGCGAGCAGTACTTC.

In this sample, this clone turned up a few times. The rearrangement uses TRBV5-5 and TRBJ1-1, with TRBD1 matching over 10 bases. The CDR3 extends over 14 amino acids. J was trimmed by 2 bases and V by 4 bases; bases with no gene match: 2. Germline V CDR1 and CDR2: SGHKS, YYEKEE (reference sequence). In DNA, the CDR3 is TGTGCCAGCAGCCTGACAGGGGGCAACACTGAAGCTTTCTTT. Encoded protein: CASSLTGGNTEAFF.

The chain couples TRBV4-3 to TRBJ1-6; no reliable D call. Between the trimmed V and J ends, which lost 2 bases and 7 bases, there was a span of 15 bases. Germline CDR1 LGHNA, CDR2 YSLEER. The length of the CDR3 is 16 residues. The CDR3 region has the DNA TGCGCCAGCAGCCAACGGGAGACCCTAAGAAATTCACCCCTCCACTTT. Its protein product is CASSQRETLRNSPLHF.

A word on this clone: Germline is not matched at one junction end, which may reflect a read error. CDR3 region: CASSSPAGISNQPQHF. In DNA, the CDR3 is TGTGCTAGCAGCTCCCCCGCAGGGATTAGCAATCAGCCCCAGCATTTT. This chain joins TRBV7-7 and TRBJ1-5; the D gene is possibly TRBD1 (5 bases). Germline assignment: CDR1 SSHAT and CDR2 FNYEAQ (reference sequence). This CDR3 spans 16 amino acids.

For this clone: The CDR3 end shows no conserved phenylalanine or tryptophan, and so a read error is likely. This chain connects TRBV27 to TRBJ2-7; 7 nucleotides match TRBD1. Germline CDR1 MNHEY, CDR2 SMNVEV (reference sequence). With V trimmed by 4 bases and J by 3 bases, 3 bases remained unmatched. This CDR3 contains 13 residues. The CDR3 spells CASSSQGVYEQYL. The CDR3 DNA sequence: TGTGCCAGCAGTTCGCAGGGGGTCTACGAGCAGTACCTC.

This chain uses TRBV7-2 with TRBJ2-7; 8 positions agree with TRBD1. Germline assignment: CDR1 SGHTA and CDR2 FQGNSA. CDR3 length equals 14 residues. The V gene end was trimmed by 1 base and the J gene end by 2 bases; junction bases not matched to a gene: 1. CDR3 bases: TGTGCCAGCAGCTTAGACAGGGGGGCCTACGAGCAGTACTTC. It is translated as CASSLDRGAYEQYF.

The rearrangement links TRBV14 to TRBJ1-4; D possibly corresponds to TRBD1 (6 bases). Germline assignment: CDR1 SGHDN and CDR2 FVKESK. V shed 3 bases and J shed 8 bases, with 13 bases lying between them. The CDR3 is 14 amino acids. The CDR3, as DNA: TGTGCCAGCAGCCATCAGGGGTGGGACGAAAAACTGTTTTTT. This sequence encodes CASSHQGWDEKLFF.

The CDR3 region is CASSLSESYEQYF. CDR3 in DNA: TGTGCCAGCAGTTTATCAGAATCCTACGAGCAGTACTTC. The J gene is TRBJ2-7, the V gene TRBV28, with no clear D. Germline values: CDR1 MDHEN, CDR2 SYDVKM. This CDR3 contains 13 residues. Trimming took 1 base from V and 1 from J, leaving 5 bases between them.

V and J are TRBV10-3 and TRBJ1-5; TRBD1 aligns across 7 bases. The V gene end was trimmed by 8 bases and the J gene end by 2 bases; junction bases not matched to a gene: 6. The CDR3 covers 14 residues. Germline V gene lookup returns CDR1 ENHRY and CDR2 SYGVKD. The CDR3 reads CAIGPGGGNQPQHF. The DNA of the CDR3 is TGTGCCATCGGCCCAGGGGGTGGCAATCAGCCCCAGCATTTT.

The chain couples TRBV2 to TRBJ1-5, with D perhaps TRBD1 (5 bases). The ends were cut back, 4 bases at V and 2 bases at J, with 15 bases in the middle. The CDR3 has 16 amino acids. Germline V gives CDR1 SNHLY, CDR2 FYNNEI. The CDR3 here is CASSGRGSLGNQPQHF. CDR3 nucleotide sequence: TGTGCCAGCAGTGGGAGGGGATCCCTGGGCAATCAGCCCCAGCATTTT.

The CDR3 here is CASNRQGSGTQYF. CDR3 in DNA: TGCGCCAGCAACCGACAGGGTTCCGGGACCCAGTACTTC. This chain links TRBV10-1 with TRBJ2-5; TRBD1 aligns across 7 bases. Germline V gives CDR1 WNHNN, CDR2 SYGVQD (reference sequence). This CDR3 region has 13 residues. J was trimmed by 7 bases and V by 7 bases; bases with no gene match: 9.

The chain employs TRBV6-5 and TRBJ1-1; 9 nucleotides match TRBD1. Losses at the gene ends were 5 bases for V and 4 bases for J; bases not matched to a gene: 8. This CDR3 has 15 residues. The germline CDR1 and CDR2 sequences are MNHEY and SVGAGI. The CDR3 protein is CASSTGDRVVTEAFF. DNA of the CDR3: TGTGCCAGCAGTACCGGGGACAGGGTAGTCACTGAAGCTTTCTTT.

V gene TRBV6-5 combines with J gene TRBJ2-7; 12 nucleotides line up with TRBD1. Germline CDR1 MNHEY, CDR2 SVGAGI. This CDR3 spans 14 amino acids. The ends lost 6 bases at V and 6 bases at J; junction bases unmatched: 6. CDR3 residues: CASRRGQGAIEQYF. DNA of the CDR3: TGTGCCAGCAGGCGGGGACAGGGGGCAATCGAGCAGTACTTC.

The genes are TRBV9 and TRBJ1-4; TRBD1 aligns across 7 bases. V was clipped by 4 bases and J by 7 bases; unmatched bases: 10. This CDR3 contains 15 residues. Germline V CDR1 and CDR2: SGDLS, YYNGEE. CDR3 sequence (DNA): TGTGCCAGCAGCCCTCCACAGGGGCTAGGTGAAAAACTGTTTTTT. Residues: CASSPPQGLGEKLFF. Full variable domain (outside the CDR3, taken from reference TRBV9 and TRBJ1-4): DSGVTQTPKHLITATGQRVTLRCSPRSGDLSVYWYQQSLDQGLQFLIQYYNGEERAKGNILERFSAQQFPDLHSELNLSSLELGDSALYFCASSPPQGLGEKLFFGSGTQLSVL.

J is TRBJ2-7 and V is TRBV5-1, with TRBD1 matching 11 bases. Germline lookup yields CDR1 SGHRS and CDR2 YFSETQ. The J segment lost 5 bases and the V segment lost 5 bases, leaving 6 bases of the junction unmatched. The CDR3 is 14 residues long. CDR3 bases: TGCGCCAGCAGGGCCGGGACAGGGGGTAACGAGCAGTACTTC. Translating it yields CASRAGTGGNEQYF.

About this clone: A read error may produce the germline difference seen at one junction end. This sequence joins TRBV19 and TRBJ1-2; 8 bases match TRBD1. The length of the CDR3 is 16 residues. CDR1 is LNHDA and CDR2 is SQIVND in the germline V gene (reference sequence). In DNA form, the CDR3 reads TGTGCGAGTATAGGTCCGGGACAGGTCGGAAGGGATGGCTACACCTTC. It specifies CASIGPGQVGRDGYTF. The full variable domain, rest sourced from reference TRBV19 and TRBJ1-2, is DGGITQSPKYLFRKEGQNVTLSCEQNLNHDAMYWYRQDPGQGLRLIYYSQIVNDFQKGDIAEGYSVSREKKESFPLTVTSAQKNPTAFYLCASIGPGQVGRDGYTFGSGTRLTVV.

CDR3 DNA: TGTGCCAGCAGCTTAGTACAGAGCTTGAACACTGAAGCTTTCTTT. Protein sequence: CASSLVQSLNTEAFF. This chain connects TRBV7-9 to TRBJ1-1; D remains unclear. V lost 1 base to trimming and J lost 0 bases, with 9 bases between them. Germline CDR1 is SEHNR and CDR2 is FQNEAQ (reference sequence). CDR3 length: 15 amino acids.

This clone was seen once. V is TRBV6-5 and J is TRBJ2-5, with TRBD2 matching over 13 bases. Germline CDR1 and CDR2: MNHEY and SVGAGI. Trimming at V came to 5 bases and at J to 5 bases, leaving 5 bases not matched to a gene. The CDR3 covers 15 residues. In DNA, the CDR3 is TGTGCCAGCAGTAAACTAGCGGGGGGGCCGGAGACCCAGTACTTC. Its protein product is CASSKLAGGPETQYF.

CDR3 amino acids: CASGLEVQGSEQYF. CDR3 bases: TGTGCTAGTGGTTTGGAAGTGCAGGGATCCGAGCAGTACTTC. The chain combines TRBV12-5 with TRBJ2-7; a possible D gene is TRBD1 (5 bases). The germline CDR1 and CDR2 sequences are LGHNT and FRNRAP. The V gene lost 1 base and the J gene lost 6 bases, with 13 bases spanning the gap. This CDR3 is built from 14 residues. Together with reference TRBV12-5 and TRBJ2-7, the CDR3 gives the full variable domain: DARVTQTPRHKVTEMGQEVTMRCQPILGHNTVFWYRQTMMQGLELLAYFRNRAPLDDSGMPKDRFSAEMPDATLATLKIQPSEPRDSAVYFCASGLEVQGSEQYFGPGTRLTVT.

The rearrangement links TRBV5-1 to TRBJ2-5; possible D gene TRBD1, 5 bases. Germline V gene data show CDR1 as SGHRS and CDR2 as YFSETQ. The CDR3 is 14 amino acids. Trimming took off 2 bases at V and 3 bases at J, with 11 bases between the two ends. CDR3 region: CASSLRGGEETQYF. CDR3 coding DNA: TGCGCCAGCAGCTTAAGGGGTGGAGAAGAGACCCAGTACTTC.

This sequence joins TRBV5-1 and TRBJ1-1, with 7 bases identical to TRBD1. From germline, CDR1 is SGHRS and CDR2 YFSETQ. CDR3 length: 15 residues. V trimming: 4 bases; J trimming: 3 bases; junction bases outside the gene matches: 9. CDR3 nucleotides: TGCGCCAGCAGCGACCTGGGGCAGGGGGACACTGAAGCTTTCTTT. It is translated as CASSDLGQGDTEAFF.

The genes are TRBV2 and TRBJ2-7; D not resolved. The CDR3 spans 13 residues. With 3 bases removed from V and 1 base from J, the gap between germline ends came to 7 bases. In germline, CDR1 is SNHLY, CDR2 FYNNEI. The DNA for the CDR3 is TGTGCCAGCAGTGAGACGGGTTCCTACGAGCAGTACTTC. Its protein product is CASSETGSYEQYF. Drawing the rest from reference TRBV2 and TRBJ2-7, the complete variable domain is EPEVTQTPSHQVTQMGQEVILRCVPISNHLYFYWYRQILGQKVEFLVSFYNNEISEKSEIFDDQFSVERPDGSNFTLKIRSTKLEDSAMYFCASSETGSYEQYFGPGTRLTVT.